The present T cell receptor beta chain was sequenced within a study of T cell repertoires in cytomegalovirus infection. Study findings and constraints: Dominant in the ex vivo response were TCR beta clonotypes restricted by HLA-C and specific for CMV.

About this clonotype itself: Antigen specificity is unknown.

Each CDR3 protein is one row after TCRdb ran MiXCR on the reads. Of roughly 500,000 distinct CDR3 sequences in the sample, around 30% were seen once. Per germline, CDR1 MDHEN and CDR2 SYDVKM. V trimming: 8 bases; J trimming: 7 bases; junction bases outside the gene matches: 11. This CDR3 is 15 amino acids long. The chain is built from TRBV28 and TRBJ2-1; 10 bases match TRBD2. Sequencing was performed on cultured PBMCs, taken from culture after CMV antigen stimulation. The origin of this receptor is a human donor in good health (CMV status not recorded). Some clones in this sample may be carry-over from other donors' samples. The CDR3: CASSPGASGRNEQFF. The DNA of the CDR3 is TGTGCCAGCTCTCCCGGGGCTAGCGGGAGAAATGAGCAGTTCTTC.